These T cell receptor beta chains were read from a single sample in a study of OX40 agonist ivuxolimab in advanced cancers. The method was immunoSEQ multiplex PCR; TCRdb's version includes in-frame clones alone and lacks a portion of them. The repertoire holds 40,000 to 50,000 clones, with about four fifths as singletons. Sequencing was performed on CD4+ or CD8+ T cells sorted from blood, taken in a trial of the OX40 agonist ivuxolimab. These receptors originate from an adult with an advanced solid tumor such as melanoma, head and neck, liver or kidney cancer. CDR3s include the opening cysteine and the closing phenylalanine or tryptophan. Each record gives: V gene, J gene, clone size, D gene, CDR3 protein, CDR3 DNA. A D gene is named only where the DNA matches it firmly. A clone size is listed for some rows: how often the clone was seen (once, few, many), or a class if it is expanded.

v_call: TRBV15
j_call: TRBJ1-5
clone_size: NA
d_call: TRBD1
cdr3_aa: CATSRTRDRPQHF
cdr3_nt: TGTGCCACCAGCAGAACACGGGACAGGCCCCAGCATTTT

v_call: TRBV5-5
j_call: TRBJ2-5
clone_size: NA
d_call: TRBD1
cdr3_aa: CASSFDRGLGRETQYF
cdr3_nt: TGTGCCAGCAGTTTCGACAGGGGGCTCGGCAGGGAGACCCAGTACTTC

v_call: TRBV6-5
j_call: TRBJ1-1
clone_size: NA
d_call: NA
cdr3_aa: CASRTLSNTEAFF
cdr3_nt: TGTGCCAGCAGGACACTCTCGAACACTGAAGCTTTCTTT

v_call: TRBV5-1
j_call: TRBJ2-3
clone_size: NA
d_call: NA
cdr3_aa: CASSQTTSQDTQYF
cdr3_nt: TGCGCCAGCAGCCAGACGACTAGTCAAGATACGCAGTATTTT

v_call: TRBV9
j_call: TRBJ2-5
clone_size: NA
d_call: NA
cdr3_aa: CASSVGPQKETQYF
cdr3_nt: TGTGCCAGCAGCGTAGGGCCCCAGAAAGAGACCCAGTACTTC

v_call: TRBV5-5
j_call: TRBJ1-3
clone_size: NA
d_call: NA
cdr3_aa: CASSPDRNSGNTIYF
cdr3_nt: TGTGCCAGCAGCCCAGACAGGAACTCTGGAAACACCATATATTTT

v_call: TRBV5-1
j_call: TRBJ1-6
clone_size: few
d_call: TRBD1
cdr3_aa: CASRKTGQGVDSPLHF
cdr3_nt: TGCGCCAGCAGGAAGACGGGACAGGGGGTCGATTCACCCCTCCACTTT

v_call: TRBV4-3
j_call: TRBJ1-6
clone_size: NA
d_call: TRBD1
cdr3_aa: CASSLGQAHYNSPLHF
cdr3_nt: TGCGCCAGCAGCCTCGGACAGGCTCACTATAATTCACCCCTCCACTTT

v_call: TRBV29-1
j_call: TRBJ2-3
clone_size: NA
d_call: TRBD1
cdr3_aa: CSVEGQGATDTQYF
cdr3_nt: TGCAGCGTTGAAGGACAGGGGGCCACAGATACGCAGTATTTT

v_call: TRBV7-9
j_call: TRBJ2-3
clone_size: NA
d_call: NA
cdr3_aa: CASSTTTDTQYF
cdr3_nt: TGTGCCAGCAGCACGACCACAGATACGCAGTATTTT

v_call: TRBV28
j_call: TRBJ2-1
clone_size: NA
d_call: TRBD2
cdr3_aa: CASSFPQRGVRQFF
cdr3_nt: TGTGCCAGCAGTTTCCCGCAGCGGGGGGTTAGGCAGTTCTTC

v_call: TRBV5-4
j_call: TRBJ2-1
clone_size: NA
d_call: TRBD2
cdr3_aa: CASSRAGTLVNEQFF
cdr3_nt: TGTGCCAGCAGCCGAGCGGGGACCTTGGTCAATGAGCAGTTCTTC

v_call: TRBV5-4
j_call: TRBJ2-1
clone_size: NA
d_call: TRBD2
cdr3_aa: CASSSRSSGGALNEQFF
cdr3_nt: TGTGCCAGCAGCTCCCGTTCTAGCGGGGGGGCCTTAAATGAGCAGTTCTTC

v_call: TRBV9
j_call: TRBJ2-4
clone_size: NA
d_call: NA
cdr3_aa: CASSVDGGAGVKNIQYF
cdr3_nt: TGTGCCAGCAGCGTAGACGGGGGCGCGGGTGTTAAAAACATTCAGTACTTC

v_call: TRBV9
j_call: TRBJ1-1
clone_size: NA
d_call: TRBD1
cdr3_aa: CASSPQQGAQAEAFF
cdr3_nt: TGTGCCAGCAGCCCCCAGCAGGGGGCGCAGGCTGAAGCTTTCTTT